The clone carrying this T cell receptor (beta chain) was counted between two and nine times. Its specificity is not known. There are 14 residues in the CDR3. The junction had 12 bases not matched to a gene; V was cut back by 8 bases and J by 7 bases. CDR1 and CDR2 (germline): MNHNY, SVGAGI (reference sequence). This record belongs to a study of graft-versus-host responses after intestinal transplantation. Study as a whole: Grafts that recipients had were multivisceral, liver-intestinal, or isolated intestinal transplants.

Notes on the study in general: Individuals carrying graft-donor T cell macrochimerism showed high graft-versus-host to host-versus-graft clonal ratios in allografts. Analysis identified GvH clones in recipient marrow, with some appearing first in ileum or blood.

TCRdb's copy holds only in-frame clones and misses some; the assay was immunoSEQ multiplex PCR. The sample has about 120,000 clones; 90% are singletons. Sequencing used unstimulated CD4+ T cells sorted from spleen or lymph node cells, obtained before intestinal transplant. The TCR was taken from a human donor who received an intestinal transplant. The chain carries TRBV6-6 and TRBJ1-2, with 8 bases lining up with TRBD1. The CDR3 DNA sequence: TGTGCCAGCGCTGCGCGGCAGGGGGCGATTGGCTACACCTTC. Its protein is CASAARQGAIGYTF.